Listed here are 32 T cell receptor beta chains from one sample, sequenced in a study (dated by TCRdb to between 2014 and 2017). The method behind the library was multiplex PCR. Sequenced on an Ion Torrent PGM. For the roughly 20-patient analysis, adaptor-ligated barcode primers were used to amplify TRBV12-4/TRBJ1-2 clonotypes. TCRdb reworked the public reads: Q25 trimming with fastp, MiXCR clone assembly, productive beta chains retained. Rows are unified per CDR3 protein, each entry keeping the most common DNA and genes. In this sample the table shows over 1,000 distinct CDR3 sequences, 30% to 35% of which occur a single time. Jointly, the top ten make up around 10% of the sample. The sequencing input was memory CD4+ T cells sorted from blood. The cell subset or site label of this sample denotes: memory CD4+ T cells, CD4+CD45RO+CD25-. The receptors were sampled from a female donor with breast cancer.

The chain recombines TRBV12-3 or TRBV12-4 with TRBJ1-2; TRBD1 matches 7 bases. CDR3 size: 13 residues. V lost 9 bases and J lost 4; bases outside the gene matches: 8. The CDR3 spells CASGTGDGYGYTF. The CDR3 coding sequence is TGTGCCAGTGGAACAGGGGACGGCTATGGCTACACCTTC.

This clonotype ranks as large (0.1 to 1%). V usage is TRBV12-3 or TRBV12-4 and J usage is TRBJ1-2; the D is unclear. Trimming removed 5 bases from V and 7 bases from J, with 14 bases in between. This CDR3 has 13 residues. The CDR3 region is CASSVTPVRGYTF. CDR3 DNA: TGTGCCAGCAGTGTGACTCCCGTTCGTGGCTACACCTTC.

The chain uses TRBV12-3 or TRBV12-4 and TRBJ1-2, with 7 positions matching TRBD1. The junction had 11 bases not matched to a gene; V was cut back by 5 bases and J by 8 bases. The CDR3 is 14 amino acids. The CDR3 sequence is CASSPTTGFYGYTF. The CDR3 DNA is TGTGCCAGCAGTCCCACGACAGGGTTCTACGGCTACACCTTC.

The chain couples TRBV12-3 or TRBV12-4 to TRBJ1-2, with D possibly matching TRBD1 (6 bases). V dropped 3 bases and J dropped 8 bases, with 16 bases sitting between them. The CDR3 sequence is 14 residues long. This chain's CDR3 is CASSLTTTGGGYTF. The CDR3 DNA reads TGTGCCAGCAGTTTGACGACGACAGGAGGAGGCTACACCTTC.

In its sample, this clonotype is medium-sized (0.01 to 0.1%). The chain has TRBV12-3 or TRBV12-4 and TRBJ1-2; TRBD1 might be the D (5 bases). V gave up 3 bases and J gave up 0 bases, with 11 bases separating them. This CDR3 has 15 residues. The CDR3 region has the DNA TGTGCCAGCAGTTTTGACAGCGCTTCTAACTATGGCTACACCTTC. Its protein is CASSFDSASNYGYTF.

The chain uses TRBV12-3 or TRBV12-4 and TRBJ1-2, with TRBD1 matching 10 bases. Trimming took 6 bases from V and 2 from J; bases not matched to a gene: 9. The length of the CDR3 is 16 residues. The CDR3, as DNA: TGTGCCAGCAGCCGCCAGGGACAGGGGTTGAACTATGGCTACACCTTC. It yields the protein CASSRQGQGLNYGYTF.

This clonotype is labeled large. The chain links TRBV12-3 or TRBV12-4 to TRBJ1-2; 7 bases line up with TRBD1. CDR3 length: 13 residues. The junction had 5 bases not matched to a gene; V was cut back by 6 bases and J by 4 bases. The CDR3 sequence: CASRTGLSYGYTF. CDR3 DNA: TGTGCCAGCAGGACAGGGTTGAGCTATGGCTACACCTTC.

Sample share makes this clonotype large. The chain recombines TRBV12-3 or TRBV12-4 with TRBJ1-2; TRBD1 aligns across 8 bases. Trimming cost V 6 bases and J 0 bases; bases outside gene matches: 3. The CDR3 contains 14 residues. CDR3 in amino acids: CASSDRGANYGYTF. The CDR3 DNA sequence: TGTGCCAGCAGCGACAGGGGAGCTAACTATGGCTACACCTTC.

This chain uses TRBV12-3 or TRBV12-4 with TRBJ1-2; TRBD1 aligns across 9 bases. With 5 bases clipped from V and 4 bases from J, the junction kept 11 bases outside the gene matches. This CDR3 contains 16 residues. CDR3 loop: CASSVPGQGSGYGYTF. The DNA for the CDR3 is TGTGCCAGCAGTGTCCCGGGACAGGGTAGCGGCTATGGCTACACCTTC.

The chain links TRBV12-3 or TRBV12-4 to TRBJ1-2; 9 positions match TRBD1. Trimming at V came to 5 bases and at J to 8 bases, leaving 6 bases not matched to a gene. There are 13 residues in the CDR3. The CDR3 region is CASSRGQGFGYTF. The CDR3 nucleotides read TGTGCCAGCAGTCGGGGACAGGGTTTCGGCTACACCTTC.

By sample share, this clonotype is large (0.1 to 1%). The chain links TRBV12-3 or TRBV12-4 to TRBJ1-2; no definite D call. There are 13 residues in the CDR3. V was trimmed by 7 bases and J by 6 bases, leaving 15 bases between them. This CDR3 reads CASTRGRGNGYTF. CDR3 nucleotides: TGTGCCAGCACCCGCGGACGAGGGAATGGCTACACCTTC.

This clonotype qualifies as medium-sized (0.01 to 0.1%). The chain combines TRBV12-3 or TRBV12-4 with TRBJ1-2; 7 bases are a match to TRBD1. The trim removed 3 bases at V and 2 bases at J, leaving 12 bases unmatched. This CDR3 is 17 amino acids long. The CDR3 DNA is TGTGCCAGCAGTTTTGGTCTCGGACAGGCACAGAACTATGGCTACACCTTC. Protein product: CASSFGLGQAQNYGYTF.

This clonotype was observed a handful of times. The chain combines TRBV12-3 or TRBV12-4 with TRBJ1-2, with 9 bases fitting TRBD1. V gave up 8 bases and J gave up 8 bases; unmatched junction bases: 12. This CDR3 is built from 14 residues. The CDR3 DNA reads TGTGCCAGCCACAACCCGGGACAGGGCGGCGGCTACACCTTC. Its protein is CASHNPGQGGGYTF.

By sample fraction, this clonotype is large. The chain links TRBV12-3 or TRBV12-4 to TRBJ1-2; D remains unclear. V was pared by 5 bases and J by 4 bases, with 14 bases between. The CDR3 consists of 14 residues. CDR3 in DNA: TGTGCCAGCAGTCCCCAGGACGGGATCTATGGCTACACCTTC. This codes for CASSPQDGIYGYTF.

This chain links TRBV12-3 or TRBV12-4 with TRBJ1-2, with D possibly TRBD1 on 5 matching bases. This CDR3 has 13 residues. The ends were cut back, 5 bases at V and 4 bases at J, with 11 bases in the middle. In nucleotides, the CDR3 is TGTGCCAGCAGTGCCCTCAGGGCCTATGGCTACACCTTC. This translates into CASSALRAYGYTF.

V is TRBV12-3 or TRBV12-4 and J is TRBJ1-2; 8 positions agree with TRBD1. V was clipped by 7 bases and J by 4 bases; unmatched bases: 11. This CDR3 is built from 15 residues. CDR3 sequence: CASITTGTGLYGYTF. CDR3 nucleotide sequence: TGTGCCAGCATCACTACCGGGACAGGCCTCTATGGCTACACCTTC.

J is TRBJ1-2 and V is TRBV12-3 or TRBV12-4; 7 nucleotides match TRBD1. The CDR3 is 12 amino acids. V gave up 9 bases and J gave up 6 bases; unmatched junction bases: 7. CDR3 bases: TGTGCCAGTGGAACAGGGGCCCATGGCTACACCTTC. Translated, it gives CASGTGAHGYTF.

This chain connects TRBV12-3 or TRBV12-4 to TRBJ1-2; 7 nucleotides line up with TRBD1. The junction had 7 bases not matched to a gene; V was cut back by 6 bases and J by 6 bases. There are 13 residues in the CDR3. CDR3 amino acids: CASRETGMDGYTF. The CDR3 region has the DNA TGTGCCAGCAGAGAGACAGGGATGGATGGCTACACCTTC.

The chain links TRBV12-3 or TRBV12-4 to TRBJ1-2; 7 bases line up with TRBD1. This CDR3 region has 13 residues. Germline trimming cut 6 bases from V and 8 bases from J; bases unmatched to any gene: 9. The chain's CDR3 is CASRETGFGGYTF. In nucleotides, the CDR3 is TGTGCCAGCAGAGAGACAGGGTTTGGCGGCTACACCTTC.

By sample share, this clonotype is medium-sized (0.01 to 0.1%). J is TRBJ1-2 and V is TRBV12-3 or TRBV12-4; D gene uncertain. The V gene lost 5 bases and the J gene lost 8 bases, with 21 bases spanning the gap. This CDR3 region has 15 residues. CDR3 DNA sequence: TGTGCCAGCAGTCCGCGTAAACGATCGCTATACGGCTACACCTTC. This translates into CASSPRKRSLYGYTF.

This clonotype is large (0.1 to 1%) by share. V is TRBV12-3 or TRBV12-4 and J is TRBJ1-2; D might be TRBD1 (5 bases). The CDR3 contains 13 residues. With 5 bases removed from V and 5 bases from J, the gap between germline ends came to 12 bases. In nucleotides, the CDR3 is TGTGCCAGCAGTGCGGGACTCAGATATGGCTACACCTTC. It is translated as CASSAGLRYGYTF.

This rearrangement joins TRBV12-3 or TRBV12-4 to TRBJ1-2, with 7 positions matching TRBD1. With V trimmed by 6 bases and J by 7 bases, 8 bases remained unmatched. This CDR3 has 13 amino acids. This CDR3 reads CASSLDRVGGYTF. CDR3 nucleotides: TGTGCCAGCAGCCTCGACAGGGTGGGTGGCTACACCTTC.

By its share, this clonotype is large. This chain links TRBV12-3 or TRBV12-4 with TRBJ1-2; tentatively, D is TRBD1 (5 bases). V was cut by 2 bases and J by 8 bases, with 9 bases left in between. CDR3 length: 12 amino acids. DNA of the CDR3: TGTGCCAGCAGTTTACAGGGTAGGGGCTACACCTTC. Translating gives CASSLQGRGYTF.

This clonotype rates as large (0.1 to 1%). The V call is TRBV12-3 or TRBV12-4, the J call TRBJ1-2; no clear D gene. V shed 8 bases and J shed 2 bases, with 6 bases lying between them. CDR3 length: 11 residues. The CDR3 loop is CASGKNYGYTF. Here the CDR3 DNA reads TGTGCCAGCGGAAAGAACTATGGCTACACCTTC.

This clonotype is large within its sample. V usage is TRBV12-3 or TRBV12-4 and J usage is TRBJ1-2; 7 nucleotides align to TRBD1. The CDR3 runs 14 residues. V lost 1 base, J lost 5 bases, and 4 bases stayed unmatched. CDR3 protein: CASSLGGTAYGYTF. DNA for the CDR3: TGTGCCAGCAGTTTAGGTGGGACAGCTTATGGCTACACCTTC.

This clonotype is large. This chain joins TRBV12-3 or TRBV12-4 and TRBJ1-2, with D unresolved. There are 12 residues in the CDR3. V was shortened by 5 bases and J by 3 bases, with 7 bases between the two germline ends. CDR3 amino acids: CASSSRDYGYTF. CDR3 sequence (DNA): TGTGCCAGCAGTAGTAGGGACTATGGCTACACCTTC.

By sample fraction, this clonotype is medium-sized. This chain's CDR3 is CASSRRDPRGYGYTF. For the CDR3, the DNA is TGTGCCAGCAGCCGCAGGGACCCGAGGGGCTATGGCTACACCTTC. The V and J genes are TRBV12-3 or TRBV12-4 and TRBJ1-2; D is possibly TRBD1 (5 bases). The CDR3 is made up of 15 amino acids. The V end was cut by 6 bases, the J end by 4 bases, with 18 bases between.

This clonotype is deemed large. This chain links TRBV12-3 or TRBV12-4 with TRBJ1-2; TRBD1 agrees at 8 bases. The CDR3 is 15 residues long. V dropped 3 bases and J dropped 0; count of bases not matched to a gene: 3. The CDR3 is CASSLWDRTNYGYTF. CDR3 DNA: TGTGCCAGCAGTTTGTGGGACAGGACTAACTATGGCTACACCTTC.

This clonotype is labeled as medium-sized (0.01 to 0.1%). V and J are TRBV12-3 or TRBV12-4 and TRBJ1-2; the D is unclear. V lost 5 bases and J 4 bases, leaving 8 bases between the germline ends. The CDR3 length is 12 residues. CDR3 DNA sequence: TGTGCCAGCAGTCCCGGCTTCTATGGCTACACCTTC. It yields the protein CASSPGFYGYTF.

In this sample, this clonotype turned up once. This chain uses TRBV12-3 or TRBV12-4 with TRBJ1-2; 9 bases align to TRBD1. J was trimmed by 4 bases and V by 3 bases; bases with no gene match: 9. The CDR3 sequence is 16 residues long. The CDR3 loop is CASSFMGQGSGYGYTF. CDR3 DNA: TGTGCCAGCAGTTTCATGGGACAGGGTTCGGGCTATGGCTACACCTTC.

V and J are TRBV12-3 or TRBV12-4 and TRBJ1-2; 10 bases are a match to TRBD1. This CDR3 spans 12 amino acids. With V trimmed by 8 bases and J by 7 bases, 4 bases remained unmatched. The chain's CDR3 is CASARDRGGYTF. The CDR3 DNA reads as TGTGCCAGCGCCCGGGACAGGGGTGGCTACACCTTC.

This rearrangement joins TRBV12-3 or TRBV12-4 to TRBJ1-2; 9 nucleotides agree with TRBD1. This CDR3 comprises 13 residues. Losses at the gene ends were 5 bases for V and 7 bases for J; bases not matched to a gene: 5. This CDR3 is CASSRGQGSGYTF. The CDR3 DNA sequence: TGTGCCAGCAGTCGGGGACAGGGATCTGGCTACACCTTC.